A single sample is the source of the 14 T cell receptor beta chains below, sequenced in a study of T cells in Graves' hyperthyroidism and ophthalmopathy. Amplification of TCR beta CDR3 regions used RNA as the template. When the TCR CDR3 underwent first-round RT-PCR, the HTBI primer set was used. From the multiplex PCR reads, TCRdb called clonotypes with MiXCR, one entry per CDR3 protein. The sample yields roughly 57,000 distinct CDR3 sequences, under 70% seen once. Sequences were obtained from blood. The receptor set was obtained from a woman in her fifties or sixties with Graves' ophthalmopathy.

This clonotype was seen at least ten times. The V call is TRBV2, the J call TRBJ1-5; D is ambiguous. V lost 3 bases to trimming and J lost 4 bases, with 4 bases between them. Germline V gives CDR1 SNHLY, CDR2 FYNNEI. The length of the CDR3 is 12 residues. This CDR3 is CASSEGNQPQHF. CDR3 nucleotides: TGTGCCAGCAGTGAGGGGAATCAGCCCCAGCATTTT.

CDR3: CSAWGSGGTNEQFF. The CDR3 DNA reads TGCAGTGCCTGGGGTAGCGGGGGGACTAATGAGCAGTTCTTC. The gene calls are TRBV20-1 and TRBJ2-1; 10 bases match TRBD2. The CDR3 sequence is 14 residues long. Germline trimming cut 6 bases from V and 7 bases from J; bases unmatched to any gene: 9. The V gene's germline CDR1 is DFQATT and CDR2 SNEGSKA (reference sequence).

The chain is built from TRBV2 and TRBJ1-5; TRBD1 might be the D (6 bases). Germline CDR1 reads SNHLY; CDR2 reads FYNNEI. The CDR3 has 13 residues. The ends were cut back, 5 bases at V and 7 bases at J, with 12 bases in the middle. The CDR3 DNA is TGTGCCAGCAGTAGGGGGAAGGGGCAGCCCCAGCATTTT. Translated, it gives CASSRGKGQPQHF.

At least ten counts were recorded for this clonotype. The chain uses TRBV13 and TRBJ1-6, with D hard to call. Germline assignment: CDR1 PRHDT and CDR2 FYEKMQ (reference sequence). Trimming took off 0 bases at V and 0 bases at J, with 6 bases between the two ends. The CDR3 is 16 residues long. CDR3 amino acids: CASSLGHSSYNSPLHF. The CDR3 DNA follows: TGTGCCAGCAGCTTAGGCCATAGCTCCTATAATTCACCCCTCCACTTT.

In the case of this clonotype: No DNA is shown, since the ends of the CDR3 on it are uncertain; the CDR3 is the one TCRdb lists. V usage is TRBV2 and J usage is TRBJ1-5. From its first to its last residue, the CDR3 has 22 amino acids. Germline CDR1 is SNHLY and CDR2 is FYNNEI. Here the CDR3 reads CASSDLQGGGEKLFFGSGTQHF.

This chain uses TRBV18 with TRBJ1-5; 8 bases are shared with TRBD1. CDR1 and CDR2 (germline): KGHSH, LQKENI. Unmatched junction bases numbered 7, after V lost 4 bases and J lost 5 bases. The CDR3 has 15 amino acids. CDR3 bases: TGTGCCAGCTCACTTGGAACAGGGGGACATCAGCCCCAGCATTTT. This codes for CASSLGTGGHQPQHF.

The rearrangement links TRBV7-3 to TRBJ2-7, with 10 nucleotides matching TRBD1. The germline CDR1 and CDR2 sequences are SGHTA and FQGTGA. The CDR3 loop spans 16 amino acids. The V and J ends lost 1 base and 2 bases, in that order; junction bases with no gene match: 5. The DNA for the CDR3 is TGTGCCAGCAGCTTAATGGGACAGGGGTCAACCTACGAGCAGTACTTC. Translation: CASSLMGQGSTYEQYF.

V and J are TRBV7-9 and TRBJ2-1; 9 bases are shared with TRBD2. CDR3 length equals 18 residues. Per the germline V gene, CDR1 is SEHNR and CDR2 is FQNEAQ (reference sequence). The V segment lost 3 bases and the J segment 5 bases; nucleotides outside the gene matches: 14. The chain's CDR3 is CASSFPPDAGGQHNEQFF. CDR3 DNA sequence: TGTGCCAGCAGCTTCCCTCCTGACGCGGGGGGGCAACACAATGAGCAGTTCTTC.

This clonotype occurred many times. J is TRBJ1-6 and V is TRBV19; no clear D. V was shortened by 3 bases and J by 6 bases, with 18 bases between the two germline ends. Germline loops: CDR1 LNHDA, CDR2 SQIVND (reference sequence). The CDR3 totals 17 residues. CDR3 amino acids: CASSIRSMSPSNSPLHF. CDR3 DNA sequence: TGTGCCAGTAGTATTCGGTCGATGAGTCCTTCTAATTCACCCCTCCACTTT.

The chain combines TRBV6-5 with TRBJ1-4; D is possibly TRBD1 (5 bases). Germline V gene lookup returns CDR1 MNHEY and CDR2 SVGAGI. The CDR3 runs 17 residues. The germline V and J ends were trimmed by 5 bases and 5 bases, with 21 bases remaining between them. CDR3 nucleotides: TGTGCCAGCAGTGCACCGGGACGCAGGGCTAACAATGAAAAACTGTTTTTT. This codes for CASSAPGRRANNEKLFF.

By its share, this clonotype is medium-sized (0.01 to 0.1%). The chain is built from TRBV2 and TRBJ1-6; unclear D gene. This CDR3 is built from 15 residues. V was trimmed by 6 bases and J by 6 bases, leaving 15 bases between them. CDR1 and CDR2 (germline): SNHLY, FYNNEI. The CDR3 here is CASRATAGTNSPLHF. The CDR3, as DNA: TGTGCCAGCAGGGCGACGGCAGGAACTAATTCACCCCTCCACTTT.

The sample holds one count of this clonotype. CDR3 nucleotides: TGTGCCAGCTATATTACTAGCGAGACGACGAACACCGGGGAGCTGTTTTTT. It encodes CASYITSETTNTGELFF. The chain has TRBV2 and TRBJ2-2; 7 bases are a match to TRBD2. V shed 8 bases, J shed 0 bases, and the junction held 12 bases outside the gene matches. CDR3 size: 17 residues. Germline-derived CDR1 and CDR2 are SNHLY and FYNNEI.

This clonotype has a count of ten or more. The rearrangement joins TRBV2 to TRBJ1-2, with D maybe TRBD1 (5 bases). Trimming took off 7 bases at V and 4 bases at J, with 25 bases between the two ends. CDR1 and CDR2 (germline): SNHLY, FYNNEI. The CDR3 has 17 residues. Written as DNA, the CDR3 is TGTGCCAGCACCTCAGGGTTCAGGTTACCGCGCAGCTATGGCTACACCTTC. It is translated as CASTSGFRLPRSYGYTF.

Of note for this clonotype: The junction departs from the called germline gene at one end, perhaps through a read error. The chain links TRBV13 to TRBJ2-3; D possibly uses TRBD1 or TRBD2 (5 bases each). Germline values: CDR1 PRHDT, CDR2 FYEKMQ (reference sequence). This CDR3 has 14 residues. CDR3 loop: CACSSAVGTDTQYF. DNA for the CDR3: TGTGCCTGCAGCTCCGCGGTGGGGACGGATACGCAGTATTTT.